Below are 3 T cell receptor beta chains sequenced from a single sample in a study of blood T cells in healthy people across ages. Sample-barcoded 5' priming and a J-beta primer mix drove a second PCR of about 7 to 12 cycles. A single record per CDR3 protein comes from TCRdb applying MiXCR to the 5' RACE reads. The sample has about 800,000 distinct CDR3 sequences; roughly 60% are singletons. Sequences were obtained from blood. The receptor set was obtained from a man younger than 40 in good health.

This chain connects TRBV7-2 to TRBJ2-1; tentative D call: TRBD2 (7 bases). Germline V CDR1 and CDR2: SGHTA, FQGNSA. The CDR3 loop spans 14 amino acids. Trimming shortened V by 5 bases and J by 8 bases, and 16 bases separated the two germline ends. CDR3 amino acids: CASSPETGRDEQFF. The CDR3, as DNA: TGTGCCAGCAGCCCAGAAACAGGGAGGGATGAGCAGTTCTTC.

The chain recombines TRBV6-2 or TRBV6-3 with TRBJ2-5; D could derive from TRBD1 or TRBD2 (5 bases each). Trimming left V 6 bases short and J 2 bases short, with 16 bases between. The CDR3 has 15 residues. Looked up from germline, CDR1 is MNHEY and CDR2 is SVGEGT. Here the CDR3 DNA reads TGTGCCAGCAGGCTCCACCGGGACGGACAAGAGACCCAGTACTTC. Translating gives CASRLHRDGQETQYF.

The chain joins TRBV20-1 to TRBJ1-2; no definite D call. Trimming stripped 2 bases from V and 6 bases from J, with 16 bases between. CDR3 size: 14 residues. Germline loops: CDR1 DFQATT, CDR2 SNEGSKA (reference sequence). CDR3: CSARNWSHWDGYTF. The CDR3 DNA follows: TGCAGTGCTAGAAATTGGTCCCATTGGGATGGCTACACCTTC.